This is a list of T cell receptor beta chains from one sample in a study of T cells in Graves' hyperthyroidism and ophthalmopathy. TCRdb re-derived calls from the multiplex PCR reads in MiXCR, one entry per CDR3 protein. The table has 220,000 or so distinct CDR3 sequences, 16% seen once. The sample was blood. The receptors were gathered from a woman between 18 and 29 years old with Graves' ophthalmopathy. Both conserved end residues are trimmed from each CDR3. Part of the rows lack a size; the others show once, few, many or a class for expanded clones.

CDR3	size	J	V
ASSIAGRLGETNYGYT	NA	TRBJ1-2	TRBV19
ASSSNTYEQY	many	TRBJ2-7	TRBV5-4
SGGREQY	NA	TRBJ2-7	TRBV20-1
ASSPRNSPYEQY	many	TRBJ2-7	TRBV28
ASSLPSGRAVGELF	many	TRBJ2-2	TRBV27
SVGRTGGGNEQF	NA	TRBJ2-1	TRBV29-1
ASESGTSGSYNEQF	NA	TRBJ2-1	TRBV28
ACNRGSAEAF	many	TRBJ1-1	TRBV30
ASSEGVRGDYEQY	many	TRBJ2-7	TRBV2
ASSLLREQPQH	many	TRBJ1-5	TRBV28
ASSEPIEQF	many	TRBJ2-1	TRBV2
SAAGTGGGYEQF	many	TRBJ2-1	TRBV20-1
ASSLEGPSMNTEAF	many	TRBJ1-1	TRBV13
ASSLRGRRASGYT	many	TRBJ1-2	TRBV5-5
ASNPTEGRNSPLH	NA	TRBJ1-6	TRBV28
AWSVGAGLEQY	many	TRBJ2-7	TRBV30
ASSPRTSAYEQY	many	TRBJ2-7	TRBV7-8
ASSHRTSGKETQY	NA	TRBJ2-5	TRBV3-1
ASSSPSGSGSEQY	many	TRBJ2-7	TRBV7-2
AWAPSGSTDTQY	NA	TRBJ2-3	TRBV5-5
ASSLAAGTAYEQY	many	TRBJ2-7	TRBV5-1
ASSLARIPYEQY	many	TRBJ2-7	TRBV19
ASSSPGQLNEQF	many	TRBJ2-1	TRBV11-2
SARSGTGGNEQF	many	TRBJ2-1	TRBV20-1
ASREQGGSPLH	many	TRBJ1-6	TRBV6-1
ASSLEGGTSGYEQY	many	TRBJ2-7	TRBV7-2
ASSAIQGNTEAF	many	TRBJ1-1	TRBV5-6
ASSQEVTGGNTIY	many	TRBJ1-3	TRBV3-1
ATSRPNRVTGELF	NA	TRBJ2-2	TRBV15
ASSPSTVGEAF	many	TRBJ1-1	TRBV18
ASSTNTETQY	many	TRBJ2-5	TRBV28
SATQRGAYNEQF	many	TRBJ2-1	TRBV20-1
ASSYSGDPYQPQH	many	TRBJ1-5	TRBV6-5
ASSLGINYYGYT	many	TRBJ1-2	TRBV7-2
ASSVTTGEGYNEQF	many	TRBJ2-1	TRBV9
ASSIQGTNEKLF	many	TRBJ1-4	TRBV9
ASSLIRGPVYGYT	NA	TRBJ1-2	TRBV5-6
ASSYSGAGRRGYGYT	many	TRBJ1-2	TRBV6-5
ASSTRQPEMEAF	many	TRBJ1-1	TRBV28
SATHRGVTGEQY	few	TRBJ2-7	TRBV20-1
ASSFLGETNEKLF	many	TRBJ1-4	TRBV28
ASTISGANVLT	many	TRBJ2-6	TRBV12-3/TRBV12-4
ASRPGGSNTEAF	many	TRBJ1-1	TRBV10-2
ASSFRTGTNYGYT	many	TRBJ1-2	TRBV12-3/TRBV12-4
ASSHPGQGAGDYGYT	many	TRBJ1-2	TRBV4-1
ASSSWDRDYMNTEAF	NA	TRBJ1-1	TRBV5-1
ASKTGGNTGELF	few	TRBJ2-2	TRBV9
ASSRGTGRSTNEQF	many	TRBJ2-1	TRBV11-2
ASSRNRGLDEKLF	many	TRBJ1-4	TRBV2
ASSLGLSGPDTQY	NA	TRBJ2-3	TRBV5-6
ASSWTGVGYT	NA	TRBJ1-2	TRBV12-3/TRBV12-4
ASSQDTGGGTQY	many	TRBJ2-5	TRBV4-3
ASKLAGGPAKNIQY	many	TRBJ2-4	TRBV28
ASSLVSHTGELF	many	TRBJ2-2	TRBV11-2
SAPGQGEQY	NA	TRBJ2-7	TRBV20-1
ASSSWAYNEQF	many	TRBJ2-1	TRBV6-1
ASSLDRPGLAYLSTDTQY	many	TRBJ2-3	TRBV5-1
SAETGDYGYT	many	TRBJ1-2	TRBV20-1